The clone carrying this T cell receptor (gamma chain) was recorded a few times. The antigen remains unidentified. The identical CDR3 is also encoded by other nucleotide sequences in the sample. Extracted RNA was reverse transcribed into cDNA. The CDR3 regions were amplified by multiplex PCR from V-gene primers to a constant-region primer. TCRdb re-identified clones in the multiplex PCR reads via CATT. The sample consists of more than 35,000 gamma-chain clones, 20% to 25% of them appearing once. This sample is part of a study of Vδ1+ human thymocytes. General observations from the study: Thymic TRG and TRD repertoires appeared highly polyclonal.

Per germline, CDR1 EGSTGY and CDR2 YDSYTSSV. Germline trimming cut 1 base from V and 0 bases from J; bases unmatched to any gene: 3. This CDR3 spans 14 amino acids. Sequencing was done on a sample of Vdelta1+ gamma-delta thymocytes from the thymus. As for subset: FACS-sorted CD3+ TCRalphabeta- TCRVdelta1+ TCRVdelta2- thymocytes. The rearrangement joins TRGV4 to TRGJ1 or TRGJ2. This sequence originates from a girl under three years old who had congenital heart surgery. The CDR3 loop reads CATWDGRNYYKKLF. For the CDR3, the DNA is TGTGCCACCTGGGATGGCCGGAATTATTATAAGAAACTCTTT.